The rows below give T cell receptor beta chains drawn from one sample of a study of immune characterization of retroperitoneal liposarcoma. TCRdb re-analysed the PCR reads in MiXCR, keeping a single row per CDR3 protein. The sample consists of approximately 9,000 distinct CDR3 sequences, about a quarter of them appearing once. The source material was tumor tissue. All receptors derive from a male donor with retroperitoneal liposarcoma. CDR3s include the opening cysteine and the closing phenylalanine or tryptophan. The order of the fields is J gene, D gene, V gene, clone size, CDR3 DNA, CDR3 protein. A D gene is named only where the DNA matches it firmly. Some rows have no size entry. The others give once, few or many, or a class for an expanded clone.

TRBJ1-1	-	TRBV12-3/TRBV12-4	many	TGTGCCAGCACCTACGACAGACCGAACACTGAAGCTTTCTTT	CASTYDRPNTEAFF
TRBJ2-3	-	TRBV6-5	once	TGTGCCAGCAGTTACTCCCCTGCTTCCCCGCCAGGTACGCAGTATTTT	CASSYSPASPPGTQYF
TRBJ2-1	TRBD2	TRBV12-3/TRBV12-4	many	TGTGCCAGCAGCCGGACTAGCGGAAGCTCCTACAATGAGCAGTTCTTC	CASSRTSGSSYNEQFF
TRBJ2-3	-	TRBV6-1	few	TGTGCCAGCAGTGACGATGTATTGGGTGCGGATACGCAGTATTTT	CASSDDVLGADTQYF
TRBJ1-1	TRBD1	TRBV7-2	once	TGTGCCAGCAGCTTAACAGGGGGCTCTTTTGAAGCTTTCTTT	CASSLTGGSFEAFF
TRBJ2-7	-	TRBV11-2	many	TGTGCCAGCAGCTTACCGCGCGTAACCTACGAGCAGTACTTC	CASSLPRVTYEQYF
TRBJ2-5	-	TRBV12-3/TRBV12-4	-	TGTGCCAGCATGAATCAAGAGACCCAGTACTTC	CASMNQETQYF
TRBJ2-3	-	TRBV6-5	few	TGTGCCAGCAGTGATGAAACAGGAGCCCTAGCCAAAAACATTCAGTATTTT	CASSDETGALAKNIQYF
TRBJ2-1	-	TRBV11-2	few	TGTGCCAGCAGCCTTTACTACAATGAGCAGTTCTTC	CASSLYYNEQFF
TRBJ1-2	-	TRBV7-2	many	TGTGCCAGCAGCTTCATCGGGTATGGCTACACCTTC	CASSFIGYGYTF
TRBJ1-2	TRBD1	TRBV6-2/TRBV6-3	few	TGTGCCAGCAGTTACTCGGGTCCGACAGGGGGCGGCTATGGCTACACCTTC	CASSYSGPTGGGYGYTF
TRBJ2-1	-	TRBV12-3/TRBV12-4	-	TGTGCCAGCAGTTTAGCCGGCGGGGATGAGCAGTTCTTC	CASSLAGGDEQFF
TRBJ2-1	-	TRBV10-3	few	TGTGCCATCAGTGGAGGCGGGGGCGAGCAGTTCTTC	CAISGGGGEQFF
TRBJ2-3	-	TRBV11-3	-	TGTGCCAGCAGCCCTAGGACACGACTCAGCACAGATACGCAGTATTTT	CASSPRTRLSTDTQYF
TRBJ1-1	-	TRBV11-2	few	TGTGCCAGCAGCTTTGGGGAAGGCGCTGAAGCTTTCTTT	CASSFGEGAEAFF
TRBJ1-2	-	TRBV11-2	-	TGTGCCAGCAGGGAGACAGGCGCGGGCTATGGCTACACCTTC	CASRETGAGYGYTF
TRBJ1-1	-	TRBV11-2	few	TGTGCCAGCAGCACCCGTCGGTCATCGAACACTGAAGCTTTCTTT	CASSTRRSSNTEAFF
TRBJ1-6	-	TRBV6-1	few	TGTGCCAGCAGTCCTCCTCGACAGCAATATAATTCACCCCTCCACTTT	CASSPPRQQYNSPLHF
TRBJ1-1	-	TRBV12-3/TRBV12-4	many	TGTGCCAGCAGTAAATACTACGGACGGGGCGGTAGCACTGAAGCTTTCTTT	CASSKYYGRGGSTEAFF
TRBJ2-5	-	TRBV27	few	TGTGCCAGCAGTCCCCGAGGACAGCGGGAGACCCAGTACTTC	CASSPRGQRETQYF
TRBJ2-7	TRBD1	TRBV12-3/TRBV12-4	medium-sized	TGTGCCAGCAGCCAGGGGGCGCGCAACGAGCAGTACTTC	CASSQGARNEQYF
TRBJ2-3	TRBD1	TRBV6-1	many	TGTGCCAGCAGTGAAGGTGGGACAGGGGTGAGTGATACGCAGTATTTT	CASSEGGTGVSDTQYF
TRBJ2-3	-	TRBV7-4	once	TGTGCCAGCAGCTTAGCCTTCTTC	CASSLAFF
TRBJ2-1	TRBD2	TRBV6-6	many	TGTGCCAGCAGTTACTCCCCTCCGCGGGGGGTCTACAATGAGCAGTTCTTC	CASSYSPPRGVYNEQFF
TRBJ2-7	-	TRBV6-1	-	TGTGCCAGCAGCTCTAGCTCCTACGAGCAGTACTTC	CASSSSSYEQYF